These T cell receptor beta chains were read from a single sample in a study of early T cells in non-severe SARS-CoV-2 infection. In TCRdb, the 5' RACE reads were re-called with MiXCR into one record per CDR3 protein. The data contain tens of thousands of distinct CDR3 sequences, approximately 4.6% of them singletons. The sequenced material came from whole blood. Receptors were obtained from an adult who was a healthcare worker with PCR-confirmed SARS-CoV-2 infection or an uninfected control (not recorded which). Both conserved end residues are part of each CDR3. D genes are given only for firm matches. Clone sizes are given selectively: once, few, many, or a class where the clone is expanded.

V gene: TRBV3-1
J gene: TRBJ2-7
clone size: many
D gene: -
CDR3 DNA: TGTGCCAGCAGCCATGGGGCCGGAACGGGTGAGCAGTACTTC
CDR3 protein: CASSHGAGTGEQYF

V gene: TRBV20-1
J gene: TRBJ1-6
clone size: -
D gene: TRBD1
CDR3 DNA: TGCAGTGCTAGGCTCGGGACAGGGGGCTCCTATAATTCACCCCTCCACTTT
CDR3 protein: CSARLGTGGSYNSPLHF

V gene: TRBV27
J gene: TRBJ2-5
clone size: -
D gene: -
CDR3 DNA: TGTGCCAGCAGCACACTTCACGAAGTAGAGACCCAGTACTTC
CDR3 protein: CASSTLHEVETQYF

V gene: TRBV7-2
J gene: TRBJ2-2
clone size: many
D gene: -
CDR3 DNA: TGTGCCAGCAGCTTCTACACCCTGCTGGGGGAGCTGTTTTTT
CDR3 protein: CASSFYTLLGELFF

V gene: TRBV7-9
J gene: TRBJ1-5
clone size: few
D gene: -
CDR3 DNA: TGTGCCAGCAGCTTAGCGACAGCAAACCAGCCCCAGCATTTT
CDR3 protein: CASSLATANQPQHF

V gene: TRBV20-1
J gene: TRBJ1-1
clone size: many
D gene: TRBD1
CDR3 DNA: TGCAGTGCTAGGACAGGGCTCGAAATGAACACTGAAGCTTTCTTT
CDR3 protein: CSARTGLEMNTEAFF

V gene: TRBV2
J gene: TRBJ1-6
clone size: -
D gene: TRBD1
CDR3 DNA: TGTGCCAGCGGGCCGGGACAGGGGGGTACACCCCTCCACTTT
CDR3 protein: CASGPGQGGTPLHF

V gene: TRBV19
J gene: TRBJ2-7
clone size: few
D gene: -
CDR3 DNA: TGTGCCAGTAGTCCGGGACAAATCCTTGAGCAGTACTTC
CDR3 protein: CASSPGQILEQYF

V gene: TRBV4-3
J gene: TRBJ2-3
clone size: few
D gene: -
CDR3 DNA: TGCGCCAGCAGCCCTGAGGTGCGGTACACAGATACGCAGTATTTT
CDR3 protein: CASSPEVRYTDTQYF

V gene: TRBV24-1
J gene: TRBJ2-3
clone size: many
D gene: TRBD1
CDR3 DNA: TGTGCCACCAGCTTCGGGACAGGGCGCACAGATACGCAGTATTTT
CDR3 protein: CATSFGTGRTDTQYF

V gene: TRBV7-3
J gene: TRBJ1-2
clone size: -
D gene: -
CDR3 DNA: TGTGCCAGCAGCTCCCCGACTAGCGGCTACACCTTC
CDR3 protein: CASSSPTSGYTF

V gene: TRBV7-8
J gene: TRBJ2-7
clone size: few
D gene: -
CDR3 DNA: TGTGCCAGCAGCACCCGGACGAGCACCTACGAGCAGTACTTC
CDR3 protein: CASSTRTSTYEQYF

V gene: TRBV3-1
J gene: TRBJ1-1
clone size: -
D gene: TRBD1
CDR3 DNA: TGTGCCAGCAGCCAAAGGGGACAGGGGGATACTGAAGCTTTCTTT
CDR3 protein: CASSQRGQGDTEAFF

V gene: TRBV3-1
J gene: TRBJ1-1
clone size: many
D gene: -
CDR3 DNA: TGTGCCAGCAGCCAAGATCGAGGGACTGAAGCTTTCTTT
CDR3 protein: CASSQDRGTEAFF

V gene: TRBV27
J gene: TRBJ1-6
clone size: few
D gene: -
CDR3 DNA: TGTGCCAGCAGTCCAGGGGATGTTGCTTCTTCACCCCTCCACTTT
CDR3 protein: CASSPGDVASSPLHF

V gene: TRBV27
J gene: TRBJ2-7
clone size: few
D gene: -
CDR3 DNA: TGTGCCAGCAGTTTCCAGGGTAGGGAGCAGTACTTC
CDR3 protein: CASSFQGREQYF

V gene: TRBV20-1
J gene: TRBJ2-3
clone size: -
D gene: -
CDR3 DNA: TGCAGTGCTGACCCCGGGACTTCCAGCACAGATACGCAGTATTTT
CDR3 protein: CSADPGTSSTDTQYF

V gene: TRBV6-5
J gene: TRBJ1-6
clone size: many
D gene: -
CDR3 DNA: TGTGCCAGCAGTTATTGGACAGCTCTCAATTCACCCCTCCACTTT
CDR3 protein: CASSYWTALNSPLHF

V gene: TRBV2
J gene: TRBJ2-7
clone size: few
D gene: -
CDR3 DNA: TGTGCCAGCAGCCAAAGTGATGAGCAGTACTTC
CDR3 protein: CASSQSDEQYF

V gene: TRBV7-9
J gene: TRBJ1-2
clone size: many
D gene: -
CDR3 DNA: TGTGCCAGCAGCAACACAGGGTTACATAACTATGGCTACACCTTC
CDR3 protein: CASSNTGLHNYGYTF

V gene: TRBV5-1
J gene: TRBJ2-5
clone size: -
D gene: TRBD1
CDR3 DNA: TGCGCCAGCAGCCGTGGACAGGGTAAAGAGACCCAGTACTTC
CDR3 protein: CASSRGQGKETQYF

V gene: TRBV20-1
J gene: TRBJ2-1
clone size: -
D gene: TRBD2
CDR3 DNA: TGCAGTGCCCCCGGACTAGCGCCCTACAATGAGCAGTTCTTC
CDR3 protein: CSAPGLAPYNEQFF

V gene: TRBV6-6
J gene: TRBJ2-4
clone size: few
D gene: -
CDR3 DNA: TGTGCCAGCAGAGGGGCCCGGGACGCAGCCAACATTCAGTACTTC
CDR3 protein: CASRGARDAANIQYF